The rows below give T cell receptor beta chains drawn from one sample of a study of T cell repertoires in cytomegalovirus infection. TCRdb re-called the reads with MiXCR, one entry per CDR3 protein. The sample has around 430,000 distinct CDR3 sequences, 42% seen once; the top ten hold around two fifths. What these receptors recognize is not known. The sample in question was cultured PBMCs, obtained from culture after CMV antigen stimulation. All receptors derive from a human donor in good health (CMV status not recorded). Some clones in this sample may be carry-over from other donors' samples. Both conserved end residues are part of each CDR3. D genes are given only for firm matches. Some rows have no size entry. The others give once, few or many, or a class for an expanded clone.

TRBJ1-5 | NA | TRBV6-5 | NA | CASSVGWGYSNQPQHF | TGTGCCAGCAGTGTCGGTTGGGGTTATAGCAATCAGCCCCAGCATTTT
TRBJ1-1 | NA | TRBV29-1 | NA | CSVVQGANTEAFF | TGCAGCGTTGTGCAGGGAGCGAACACTGAAGCTTTCTTT
TRBJ2-7 | NA | TRBV12-3/TRBV12-4 | NA | CASSSDPGEDYEQYF | TGTGCCAGCAGTTCGGACCCAGGGGAAGACTACGAGCAGTACTTC
TRBJ2-5 | few | TRBV15 | TRBD2 | CATSQPGLAGETQYF | TGTGCCACCAGTCAGCCGGGACTAGCTGGAGAGACCCAGTACTTC
TRBJ2-7 | few | TRBV11-2 | TRBD2 | CASSAIAGHYEQYF | TGTGCCAGCAGCGCCATAGCGGGACACTACGAGCAGTACTTC
TRBJ2-7 | few | TRBV6-1 | NA | CASSQLNPLDEQYF | TGTGCCAGCAGCCAACTAAACCCACTAGACGAGCAGTACTTC
TRBJ2-1 | NA | TRBV15 | NA | CATSRVNNEQFF | TGTGCCACCAGCAGAGTTAACAATGAGCAGTTCTTC
TRBJ1-2 | many | TRBV7-2 | NA | CASSLYSKGGYTF | TGTGCCAGCAGCTTATACAGCAAGGGGGGCTACACCTTC
TRBJ2-5 | once | TRBV20-1 | TRBD1 | CSARAGTGFQETQYF | TGCAGTGCTAGAGCCGGGACAGGGTTCCAAGAGACCCAGTACTTC
TRBJ2-5 | once | TRBV10-3 | NA | CAIKGTQQETQYF | TGTGCCATCAAGGGGACCCAACAAGAGACCCAGTACTTC
TRBJ2-2 | few | TRBV10-2 | TRBD1 | CASSRDRESDGELFF | TGCGCCAGCAGCCGAGACAGGGAGAGCGACGGGGAGCTGTTTTTT
TRBJ1-5 | NA | TRBV6-6 | NA | CASSGPQRNQPQHF | TGTGCCAGCAGTGGGCCCCAACGCAATCAGCCCCAGCATTTT
TRBJ2-1 | NA | TRBV4-3 | TRBD2 | CASSQDYGTSGLVEQFF | TGCGCCAGCAGCCAAGATTACGGGACTAGCGGGCTAGTTGAGCAGTTCTTC
TRBJ2-1 | NA | TRBV7-6 | TRBD2 | CASRGLAGGKNEQFF | TGTGCCAGCAGGGGACTAGCGGGAGGGAAGAATGAGCAGTTCTTC
TRBJ2-3 | NA | TRBV12-3/TRBV12-4 | NA | CASSLGVPSTDTQYF | TGTGCCAGCAGTTTAGGAGTGCCTAGCACAGATACGCAGTATTTT
TRBJ2-7 | NA | TRBV28 | TRBD2 | CASSLLASGVYEQYF | TGTGCCAGCAGTTTATTGGCTAGCGGGGTCTACGAGCAGTACTTC
TRBJ1-1 | few | TRBV20-1 | NA | CSARGQANTEAFF | TGCAGTGCTAGAGGACAGGCGAACACTGAAGCTTTCTTT
TRBJ2-7 | NA | TRBV15 | NA | CATRMDRSASYEQYF | TGTGCCACCAGAATGGACAGAAGTGCCTCCTACGAGCAGTACTTC
TRBJ2-4 | many | TRBV7-2 | TRBD1 | CASSPTGQGFYIQYF | TGTGCCAGCAGCCCGACGGGACAGGGGTTTTACATTCAGTACTTC
TRBJ2-5 | NA | TRBV7-6 | TRBD2 | CASSLERGGQETQYF | TGTGCCAGCAGCTTAGAACGGGGGGGCCAAGAGACCCAGTACTTC
TRBJ1-1 | NA | TRBV7-6 | TRBD1 | CASSLHTGGTEAFF | TGTGCCAGCAGCTTACACACAGGGGGGACTGAAGCTTTCTTT
TRBJ2-1 | NA | TRBV19 | NA | CASSMGAGAYNEQFF | TGTGCCAGTAGTATGGGGGCGGGAGCCTACAATGAGCAGTTCTTC
TRBJ1-1 | NA | TRBV7-8 | NA | CASSLATALNTEAFF | TGTGCCAGCAGCTTAGCTACGGCACTGAACACTGAAGCTTTCTTT
TRBJ2-7 | NA | TRBV7-6 | TRBD1 | CASSLTGAGYEQYF | TGTGCCAGCAGCTTAACAGGGGCCGGCTACGAGCAGTACTTC
TRBJ1-3 | few | TRBV11-2 | NA | CASSLELVSYSGNTIYF | TGTGCCAGCAGCTTAGAACTGGTCTCCTACTCTGGAAACACCATATATTTT
TRBJ2-3 | few | TRBV7-2 | TRBD2 | CASSLQLAGADTQYF | TGTGCCAGCAGCTTACAACTAGCGGGAGCTGATACGCAGTATTTT
TRBJ1-5 | few | TRBV12-3/TRBV12-4 | TRBD1 | CASSLGQVNQPQHF | TGTGCCAGCAGCTTAGGACAGGTCAATCAGCCCCAGCATTTT
TRBJ2-6 | NA | TRBV19 | NA | CASSGRGRTGANVLTF | TGTGCCAGTAGTGGGAGGGGGCGAACGGGGGCCAACGTCCTGACTTTC
TRBJ1-4 | NA | TRBV11-2 | TRBD1 | CASRVPGQKDEKLFF | TGTGCCAGCAGGGTCCCGGGACAGAAGGATGAAAAACTGTTTTTT
TRBJ1-1 | NA | TRBV4-1 | NA | CASSQTWTDNTEAFF | TGCGCCAGCAGCCAAACTTGGACAGACAACACTGAAGCTTTCTTT
TRBJ2-1 | NA | TRBV6-2/TRBV6-3 | TRBD1 | CASSSQGADNEQFF | TGTGCCAGCAGTTCACAGGGGGCTGACAATGAGCAGTTCTTC
TRBJ1-5 | NA | TRBV6-8 | NA | CASSARPNSNQPQHF | TGTGCCAGCAGTGCCCGTCCCAATAGCAATCAGCCCCAGCATTTT
TRBJ2-7 | few | TRBV28 | NA | CASSSLVNLRYEQYF | TGTGCCAGCAGTTCCCTGGTTAACCTTCGCTACGAGCAGTACTTC
TRBJ2-7 | few | TRBV7-8 | TRBD1 | CASSLRGDRGREQYF | TGTGCCAGCAGCTTACGAGGTGACAGGGGTAGGGAGCAGTACTTC
TRBJ2-7 | NA | TRBV19 | TRBD1 | CASSIDLDRISYEQYF | TGTGCCAGTAGTATAGACCTGGACAGGATTTCCTACGAGCAGTACTTC
TRBJ1-6 | few | TRBV2 | NA | CASGTAGSPLHF | TGTGCCAGCGGCACAGCAGGTTCACCCCTCCACTTT
TRBJ1-1 | NA | TRBV5-3 | NA | CASSSGRPPTPMNTEAFF | TGTGCCAGCAGCTCGGGACGACCCCCGACCCCAATGAACACTGAAGCTTTCTTT
TRBJ1-2 | NA | TRBV14 | NA | CASSPLGGGPGGYTF | TGTGCCAGCAGCCCCCTGGGAGGGGGACCTGGTGGCTACACCTTC
TRBJ1-5 | NA | TRBV6-6 | NA | CASSYFSRSDQPQHF | TGTGCCAGCAGTTACTTCTCTAGATCCGATCAGCCCCAGCATTTT